This record covers a single T cell receptor (beta chain). Original data processing: How many nucleated cells were present was estimated from reference gene primer amplification. Assay: immunoSEQ multiplex PCR; the TCRdb copy retains only in-frame clones and omits some. That table furnishes V, J and clone size, whereas the DNA furnished D and trimming. The sample holds over 100,000 clones, approximately 84% seen once. The data belong to a study of blood T cell repertoires in COVID-19. Across the whole study: Samples of COVID-19 (acute and convalescent) were obtained from the United States, Italy and Spain. PBMCs, B-cell-depleted T cells, or T cells provided the cDNA or gDNA that made up the material.

Germline CDR1 is KGHSH and CDR2 is LQKENI. This CDR3 region has 14 residues. The J segment lost 1 base and the V segment lost 4 bases, leaving 3 bases of the junction unmatched. The TCR originated in a woman aged 50 to 60 with acute or convalescent COVID-19. The J gene is TRBJ2-5, the V gene TRBV18, with 7 nucleotides matching TRBD1. Sequenced input: peripheral blood. The DNA for the CDR3 is TGTGCCAGCTCACTTAACAGGGGCCAAGAGACCCAGTACTTC. Its translation is CASSLNRGQETQYF.